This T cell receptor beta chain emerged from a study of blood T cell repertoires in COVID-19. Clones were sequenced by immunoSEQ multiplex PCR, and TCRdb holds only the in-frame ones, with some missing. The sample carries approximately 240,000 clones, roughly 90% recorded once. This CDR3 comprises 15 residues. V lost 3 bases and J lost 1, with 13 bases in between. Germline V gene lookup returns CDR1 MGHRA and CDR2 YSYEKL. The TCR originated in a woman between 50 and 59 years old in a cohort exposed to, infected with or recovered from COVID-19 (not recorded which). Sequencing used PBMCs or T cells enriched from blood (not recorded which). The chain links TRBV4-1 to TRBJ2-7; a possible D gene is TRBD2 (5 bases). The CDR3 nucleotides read TGCGCCAGCAGCCACCAGGCGGGCAGATCCTACGAGCAGTACTTC. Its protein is CASSHQAGRSYEQYF.